Each of the 25 T cell receptor beta chains below was sequenced from the same sample in a study of human T cells and chemical hapten exposure. TCRdb re-derived calls from the RACE reads in MiXCR, one entry per CDR3 protein. This sample carries around 300,000 distinct CDR3 sequences, roughly 6.9% of them seen once, and the ten largest clones take 7% to 10%. Time point denoted: patch test 1, 2 weeks after DPC sensitization. This sample's treatment: therapeutic diphenylcyclopropenone sensitization with weekly scalp DPC. Sequences were derived from whole blood, sampled in connection with sensitization to the hapten diphenylcyclopropenone (DPC). The receptors here all came from a woman aged 18-29 years with alopecia areata. Some clones in this sample may be carry-over from other donors' samples.

V and J are TRBV6-6 and TRBJ1-1; maybe TRBD1 (6 bases). This CDR3 comprises 14 residues. CDR1 and CDR2 (germline): MNHNY, SVGAGI (reference sequence). V lost 2 bases and J lost 1, with 8 bases in between. The CDR3 DNA reads TGTGCCAGCAGTTACGAGGGACAGAACACTGAAGCTTTCTTT. This encodes CASSYEGQNTEAFF.

This sequence joins TRBV19 and TRBJ1-5, with no clear D. Germline CDR1 reads LNHDA; CDR2 reads SQIVND (reference sequence). The CDR3 totals 13 residues. V was trimmed by 4 bases and J by 5 bases, leaving 9 bases between them. CDR3: CASSRPDHQPQHF. CDR3 sequence (DNA): TGTGCCAGTAGTAGGCCAGACCATCAGCCCCAGCATTTT.

This clonotype was seen at least ten times. The V call is TRBV3-1, the J call TRBJ2-3, with TRBD2 matching over 9 bases. The germline V gene encodes CDR1 LGHDT and CDR2 YNNKEL (reference sequence). The CDR3 extends over 15 amino acids. V shed 0 bases, J shed 7 bases, and the junction held 5 bases outside the gene matches. In nucleotides, the CDR3 is TGTGCCAGCAGCCAAGAGGGGCGGGGGGGACATACGCAGTATTTT. Encoded protein: CASSQEGRGGHTQYF.

This clonotype came up many times. The chain recombines TRBV3-1 with TRBJ1-6; D gene uncertain. The length of the CDR3 is 13 residues. Trimming pared 6 bases from V and 10 bases from J, leaving 13 bases between. Germline V gene data show CDR1 as LGHDT and CDR2 as YNNKEL (reference sequence). The CDR3 nucleotides are TGTGCCAGCAGGGGAACGATAAACTCACCCCTCCACTTT. Its translation is CASRGTINSPLHF.

The sample holds many counts of this clonotype. This chain uses TRBV20-1 with TRBJ2-7, with D maybe TRBD1 (5 bases). CDR1 DFQATT and CDR2 SNEGSKA come from the germline V gene (reference sequence). The CDR3 is 12 residues long. V dropped 4 bases and J dropped 3 bases, with 10 bases sitting between them. CDR3 in DNA: TGCAGTGCTATTATCCAGGGCTACGAGCAGTACTTC. Protein product: CSAIIQGYEQYF.

This clonotype was detected only a few times. This chain's CDR3 is CASSYIGQNSSPLHF. As DNA, the CDR3 is TGTGCCAGCAGTTACATAGGGCAAAACAGTTCACCCCTCCACTTT. V usage is TRBV6-5 and J usage is TRBJ1-6; D gene uncertain. The CDR3 has 15 amino acids. V lost 2 bases and J 9 bases, leaving 14 bases between the germline ends. The germline V gene has CDR1 MNHEY and CDR2 SVGAGI.

This clonotype was seen a few times. The chain is built from TRBV12-3 or TRBV12-4 and TRBJ1-3; D possibly corresponds to TRBD1 (6 bases). The ends were cut back, 3 bases at V and 8 bases at J, with 14 bases in the middle. The CDR3 is made up of 14 amino acids. CDR3 loop: CASSFLVRQDTIYF. CDR3 nucleotide sequence: TGTGCCAGCAGTTTCCTCGTTAGACAGGACACCATATATTTT.

This clonotype was detected ten times or more. This sequence joins TRBV6-2 or TRBV6-3 and TRBJ2-2; TRBD1 matches 8 bases. The CDR3 runs to 16 residues. V lost 5 bases to trimming and J lost 3 bases; unmatched junction nucleotides: 8. The germline gives CDR1 MNHEY, CDR2 SVGEGT. The CDR3 is CASSLSDRADTGELFF. DNA for the CDR3: TGTGCCAGCAGTCTCTCGGACAGGGCGGACACCGGGGAGCTGTTTTTT.

This clonotype appeared many times. This chain connects TRBV7-3 to TRBJ2-5; 7 nucleotides align to TRBD1. Germline CDR1 and CDR2: SGHTA and FQGTGA. This CDR3 is 13 amino acids long. Unmatched junction bases numbered 6, after V lost 6 bases and J lost 5 bases. The CDR3 loop is CASSIGGQETQYF. CDR3 sequence (DNA): TGTGCCAGCAGTATAGGGGGCCAGGAGACCCAGTACTTC.

This clonotype has more than one count but fewer than ten. CDR3 amino acids: CASSRDGTGHYYEQYF. DNA of the CDR3: TGTGCCAGCAGTAGGGATGGAACCGGGCACTACTACGAGCAGTACTTC. V is TRBV28 and J is TRBJ2-7; D is ambiguous. The V and J ends lost 5 bases and 3 bases respectively, with 20 bases between them. Per germline, CDR1 MDHEN and CDR2 SYDVKM. This CDR3 spans 16 amino acids. Combining the CDR3 with reference TRBV28 and TRBJ2-7 gives the whole variable domain DVKVTQSSRYLVKRTGEKVFLECVQDMDHENMFWYRQDPGLGLRLIYFSYDVKMKEKGDIPEGYSVSREKKERFSLILESASTNQTSMYLCASSRDGTGHYYEQYFGPGTRLTVT.

CDR3 sequence (DNA): TGTGCCAGCAGCCGCGGACACACTGAAGCTTTCTTT. Residues: CASSRGHTEAFF. The chain couples TRBV3-1 to TRBJ1-1; D is unclear. This CDR3 comprises 12 residues. The germline CDR1 and CDR2 sequences are LGHDT and YNNKEL (reference sequence). The V end lost 4 bases, the J end lost 3 bases, and 6 bases lay between the germline ends. Full variable domain (remainder filled in from reference TRBV3-1 and TRBJ1-1): DTAVSQTPKYLVTQMGNDKSIKCEQNLGHDTMYWYKQDSKKFLKIMFSYNNKELIINETVPNRFSPKSPDKAHLNLHINSLELGDSAVYFCASSRGHTEAFFGQGTRLTVV.

This clonotype showed up many times. The rearrangement joins TRBV6-5 to TRBJ1-2; TRBD1 matches 10 bases. The V gene's germline CDR1 is MNHEY and CDR2 SVGAGI. The CDR3 covers 15 residues. J gave up 8 bases and V 2 bases, and 8 bases lay outside the gene matches. The CDR3 region has the DNA TGTGCCAGCAGTTACCGGACAGGGGGTAGAGAAGGCTACACCTTC. This sequence encodes CASSYRTGGREGYTF.

This clonotype was picked up many times. The rearrangement uses TRBV29-1 and TRBJ1-2, with D hard to call. The CDR3 runs to 13 residues. Per germline, CDR1 SQVTM and CDR2 ANQGSEA. The V and J ends lost 7 bases and 4 bases respectively, with 16 bases between them. The CDR3 coding sequence is TGCAGCGCCTCAATCTTCAGTGCCTATGGCTACACCTTC. It yields the protein CSASIFSAYGYTF.

CDR3 sequence reads: CSPVMTGVAFF. The CDR3 nucleotides are TGCAGCCCAGTGATGACAGGGGTCGCTTTCTTT. The gene calls are TRBV29-1 and TRBJ1-1; 8 bases are a match to TRBD1. Germline CDR1 SQVTM, CDR2 ANQGSEA. The CDR3 totals 11 residues. J gave up 11 bases and V 8 bases, and 10 bases lay outside the gene matches.

This clonotype was seen at least ten times. The rearrangement links TRBV7-8 to TRBJ1-1, with TRBD1 matching 8 bases. V dropped 6 bases and J dropped 3; count of bases not matched to a gene: 6. Germline V gene lookup returns CDR1 SGHVS and CDR2 FQNEAQ. The CDR3 contains 14 residues. The CDR3 spells CASRVDRDDTEAFF. DNA for the CDR3: TGTGCCAGCAGGGTGGACAGGGACGACACTGAAGCTTTCTTT.

The sample holds a few counts of this clonotype. The V gene is TRBV2, the J gene TRBJ1-1, with a tentative D call TRBD1 (5 bases). The CDR3 extends over 14 amino acids. V lost 6 bases and J lost 1, with 12 bases in between. Germline lookup yields CDR1 SNHLY and CDR2 FYNNEI. This chain's CDR3 is CASRVLTANTEAFF. Here the CDR3 DNA reads TGTGCCAGCAGGGTTTTGACAGCGAACACTGAAGCTTTCTTT.

The chain carries TRBV18 and TRBJ2-3; D is unresolved. V lost 1 base and J 1 base, leaving 6 bases between the germline ends. The CDR3 is made up of 14 amino acids. From germline, CDR1 is KGHSH and CDR2 LQKENI. The CDR3 reads CASSPRTRTDTQYF. The DNA for the CDR3 is TGTGCCAGCTCACCACGTACCCGCACAGATACGCAGTATTTT.

In its sample, this clonotype was seen many times. The chain employs TRBV29-1 and TRBJ1-1; perhaps TRBD1 as D (6 bases). Germline CDR1 is SQVTM and CDR2 is ANQGSEA. Trimming pared 3 bases from V and 2 bases from J, leaving 7 bases between. The CDR3 totals 12 residues. The CDR3 spells CSVEGANTEAFF. The CDR3 bases are TGCAGCGTTGAGGGGGCAAACACTGAAGCTTTCTTT.

In its sample, this clonotype was seen many times. CDR3: CASSESLTANYEQYF. The DNA for the CDR3 is TGTGCCAGCAGTGAGTCCCTTACGGCTAACTACGAGCAGTACTTC. V is TRBV2 and J is TRBJ2-7; D unresolved. Germline CDR1 SNHLY, CDR2 FYNNEI. The CDR3 is 15 residues long. V lost 3 bases, J lost 3 bases, and 15 bases lay in between.

This clonotype was observed at least ten times. V is TRBV15 and J is TRBJ2-3; D unclear. The germline V gene encodes CDR1 LNHNV and CDR2 YYDKDF (reference sequence). The germline V and J ends were trimmed by 3 bases and 3 bases, with 7 bases remaining between them. The CDR3 contains 13 residues. CDR3 in DNA: TGTGCCACCAGCAGGCCTCCGACAGATACGCAGTATTTT. Translated, it gives CATSRPPTDTQYF. The full variable domain, rest sourced from reference TRBV15 and TRBJ2-3, is DAMVIQNPRYQVTQFGKPVTLSCSQTLNHNVMYWYQQKSSQAPKLLFHYYDKDFNNEADTPDNFQSRRPNTSFCFLDIRSPGLGDTAMYLCATSRPPTDTQYFGPGTRLTVL.

This clonotype came up many times. The V gene is TRBV27, the J gene TRBJ1-2; 9 bases match TRBD1. This CDR3 contains 17 residues. Unmatched junction bases numbered 17, after V lost 4 bases and J lost 8 bases. The germline V gene encodes CDR1 MNHEY and CDR2 SMNVEV (reference sequence). CDR3 sequence (DNA): TGTGCCAGCAGTTCCTCCGGGACAGGGTTTTATGTCGGGGGCTACACCTTC. Translating it yields CASSSSGTGFYVGGYTF.

This clonotype came up a few times. The rearrangement joins TRBV9 to TRBJ2-7, with D perhaps TRBD2 (6 bases). Trimming left V 2 bases short and J 4 bases short, with 16 bases between. Germline assignment: CDR1 SGDLS and CDR2 YYNGEE. The CDR3 has 15 amino acids. In DNA form, the CDR3 reads TGTGCCAGCAGCGTTGCCCCTGCGGCGGGGTACGAGCAGTACTTC. This codes for CASSVAPAAGYEQYF.

This clonotype was detected only a few times. V is TRBV2 and J is TRBJ2-5, with no clear D. V lost 5 bases and J lost 4, with 20 bases in between. The germline CDR1 and CDR2 sequences are SNHLY and FYNNEI. The CDR3 is 16 amino acids. CDR3 nucleotides: TGTGCCAGCAGTCCGGACGATAAAAGCGTCGCAGAGACCCAGTACTTC. This gives the protein CASSPDDKSVAETQYF.

The chain links TRBV6-6 to TRBJ1-4; unclear D gene. This CDR3 has 12 amino acids. Trimming removed 2 bases from V and 8 bases from J, with 6 bases in between. The germline gives CDR1 MNHNY, CDR2 SVGAGI (reference sequence). The CDR3 nucleotides are TGTGCCAGCAGTTACCTGGACGAAAAACTGTTTTTT. Protein product: CASSYLDEKLFF.

V and J are TRBV20-1 and TRBJ2-4, with D possibly TRBD2 on 6 matching bases. Trimming stripped 1 base from V and 4 bases from J, with 17 bases between. CDR1 is DFQATT, CDR2 SNEGSKA, per germline (reference sequence). This CDR3 contains 16 residues. The CDR3: CSARGLVGFVKNIQYF. CDR3 nucleotides: TGCAGTGCTAGAGGACTAGTAGGTTTCGTGAAAAACATTCAGTACTTC.